These 13 T cell receptor beta chains were all obtained from the same sample, sequenced in a study of blood T cells in healthy people across ages. The second PCR ran roughly 7 to 12 cycles with a sample-barcoded 5' primer and J-beta primers. One entry per CDR3 protein, called by TCRdb with MiXCR from the 5' RACE reads. The table lists about a million distinct CDR3 sequences, 45% to 50% of them singletons. The sample comprised blood. The receptors here all came from a man under 40 in good health.

The J gene is TRBJ1-2, the V gene TRBV6-7; D not resolved. TRBV6-7 is flagged as an ORF with uncertain function. The ends were cut back, 0 bases at V and 7 bases at J, with 18 bases in the middle. The CDR3 spans 16 residues. CDR3 DNA sequence: TGTGCCAGCAGTTACTCGGGCTCGGGGTACGGATGTGGCTACACCTTC. Its translation is CASSYSGSGYGCGYTF.

Concerning this clonotype itself: A read error may account for a junction end that differs from germline. This chain joins TRBV20-1 and TRBJ1-5; tentative D call: TRBD1 (5 bases). The CDR3 contains 15 residues. Germline-derived CDR1 and CDR2 are DFQATT and SNEGSKA (reference sequence). The CDR3 reads CSAKGVGRGNRPQHF. In nucleotides, the CDR3 is TGCAGTGCTAAGGGTGTGGGTAGGGGCAATCGGCCCCAGCATTTT.

The J gene is TRBJ2-7, the V gene TRBV21-1; the D segment call TRBD1 is taken from the table without a DNA check. The end of the DNA is better explained by TRBJ2-4, so the J call may be wrong. TRBV21-1 is marked as a pseudogene. This CDR3 region has 15 residues. The CDR3 DNA is TGTGCCAGCATGAGACAGGGGAGACACAAAAACATTCAGTACTTC. Its translation: CASMRQGRHKNIQYF.

Points on this clonotype: The junction and the germline gene differ at one end; a read error may be behind it. The rearrangement joins TRBV3-1 to TRBJ2-3, with 13 positions matching TRBD2. Germline loops: CDR1 LGHDT, CDR2 YNNKEL (reference sequence). The CDR3 has 16 amino acids. CDR3 in DNA: TGTGCCAGCAGCCCCACTAGCGGGGGGGCGGCAGATACGCAGTGTTTT. Protein: CASSPTSGGAADTQCF.

This chain links TRBV9 with TRBJ2-2; D is perhaps TRBD1 (5 bases). Germline lookup yields CDR1 SGDLS and CDR2 YYNGEE. This CDR3 region has 15 residues. V was shortened by 0 bases and J by 6 bases, with 12 bases between the two germline ends. Written as DNA, the CDR3 is TGTGCCAGCAGCGTAGCTATAGGGGCCGCCGGGGAGCTGTTTTTT. Translated, it gives CASSVAIGAAGELFF.

The J gene is TRBJ1-1, the V gene TRBV20-1, with 9 bases fitting TRBD1. Losses at the gene ends were 6 bases for V and 1 base for J; bases not matched to a gene: 3. Germline V gene lookup returns CDR1 DFQATT and CDR2 SNEGSKA (reference sequence). This CDR3 is built from 13 residues. CDR3 DNA: TGCAGTGCGGACAGGGGACCGAACACTGAAGCTTTCTTT. This codes for CSADRGPNTEAFF.

J is TRBJ2-5 and V is TRBV9, with 9 nucleotides matching TRBD2. V gave up 1 base and J gave up 0 bases; unmatched junction bases: 4. CDR3 length equals 16 residues. CDR1 and CDR2 (germline): SGDLS, YYNGEE. CDR3 loop: CASSVSSGNNQETQYF. CDR3 bases: TGTGCCAGCAGCGTATCTAGCGGGAACAACCAAGAGACCCAGTACTTC. The complete variable domain, with remaining parts taken from reference TRBV9 and TRBJ2-5, reads DSGVTQTPKHLITATGQRVTLRCSPRSGDLSVYWYQQSLDQGLQFLIQYYNGEERAKGNILERFSAQQFPDLHSELNLSSLELGDSALYFCASSVSSGNNQETQYFGPGTRLLVL.

There are a few counts of this clonotype. This chain joins TRBV27 and TRBJ2-7; D may correspond to TRBD1 or TRBD2 (5 bases each). The V gene lost 3 bases and the J gene lost 3 bases, with 15 bases spanning the gap. In germline, CDR1 is MNHEY, CDR2 SMNVEV (reference sequence). The CDR3 runs to 15 residues. CDR3 protein: CASSLFPGTHYEQYF. Written as DNA, the CDR3 is TGTGCCAGCAGTTTGTTCCCCGGGACGCACTACGAGCAGTACTTC.

The chain is built from TRBV6-4 and TRBJ2-1, with 8 nucleotides matching TRBD1. With 3 bases clipped from V and 5 bases from J, the junction kept 3 bases outside the gene matches. The CDR3 has 14 residues. Per germline, CDR1 MRHNA and CDR2 SNTAGT. DNA for the CDR3: TGTGCCAGCAGTGAGCAGGGGGCGGACAATGAGCAGTTCTTC. This gives the protein CASSEQGADNEQFF.

The J gene is TRBJ2-5, the V gene TRBV7-8; 13 nucleotides match TRBD2. Germline loops: CDR1 SGHVS, CDR2 FQNEAQ. This CDR3 contains 18 residues. With V trimmed by 3 bases and J by 1 base, 8 bases remained unmatched. The CDR3: CASSFGTSGILSQETQYF. For the CDR3, the DNA is TGTGCCAGCAGCTTTGGGACTAGCGGGATTCTTAGCCAAGAGACCCAGTACTTC. Supplemented by reference TRBV7-8 and TRBJ2-5, the full variable domain reads GAGVSQSPRYKVAKRGQDVALRCDPISGHVSLFWYQQALGQGPEFLTYFQNEAQLDKSGLPSDRFFAERPEGSVSTLKIQRTQQEDSAVYLCASSFGTSGILSQETQYFGPGTRLLVL.

CDR3 protein: CASSRGSGSSYNEQFF. Written as DNA, the CDR3 is TGTGCCAGCAGCAGGGGTTCGGGAAGCTCCTACAATGAGCAGTTCTTC. The rearrangement joins TRBV6-5 to TRBJ2-1, with a possible D match to TRBD1 (6 bases). The CDR3 has 16 residues. The germline V gene encodes CDR1 MNHEY and CDR2 SVGAGI. The V gene lost 6 bases and the J gene lost 0 bases, with 15 bases spanning the gap.

This CDR3 is CATSRESRVNTEAFF. CDR3 nucleotides: TGTGCCACCAGCAGAGAGAGCAGGGTGAACACTGAAGCTTTCTTT. The chain carries TRBV15 and TRBJ1-1; a weak D match, TRBD1 (5 bases). The V end lost 0 bases, the J end lost 0 bases, and 8 bases lay between the germline ends. The CDR3 covers 15 residues. CDR1 is LNHNV, CDR2 YYDKDF, per germline (reference sequence). The variable domain in full, with the rest retrieved from reference TRBV15 and TRBJ1-1, is DAMVIQNPRYQVTQFGKPVTLSCSQTLNHNVMYWYQQKSSQAPKLLFHYYDKDFNNEADTPDNFQSRRPNTSFCFLDIRSPGLGDTAMYLCATSRESRVNTEAFFGQGTRLTVV.

This clonotype has just one count. The V and J genes are TRBV28 and TRBJ2-7, with D maybe TRBD1 (6 bases). The ends were cut back, 5 bases at V and 2 bases at J, with 13 bases in the middle. CDR1 MDHEN and CDR2 SYDVKM come from the germline V gene. CDR3 length equals 14 residues. CDR3 nucleotides: TGTGCCAGCAGTCCTCACGGACAGACCTACGAGCAGTACTTC. Encoded protein: CASSPHGQTYEQYF.